These 14 T cell receptor beta chains originate from one sample sequenced in a study of T cells after yellow fever vaccination. TCRdb independently ran MiXCR on the 5' RACE reads; one entry per CDR3 protein. The sample includes a few hundred thousand distinct CDR3 sequences, approximately 4% of them seen just once. Sequencing was performed on PBMCs, taken 15 days after the yellow fever booster vaccination. All receptors derive from a man younger than 30 who received the YFV17D yellow fever vaccine.

The sample holds a few counts of this clonotype. V usage is TRBV25-1 and J usage is TRBJ1-1; D may be TRBD1 (6 bases). This CDR3 spans 14 amino acids. V was shortened by 6 bases and J by 4 bases, with 15 bases between the two germline ends. Looked up from germline, CDR1 is MGHDK and CDR2 is SYGVNS. DNA of the CDR3: TGTGCCAGCAGCGAACAGGGTGTGGTCACTGAAGCTTTCTTT. Residues: CASSEQGVVTEAFF.

This clonotype was counted many times. The rearrangement links TRBV5-6 to TRBJ1-2; D is unresolved. The length of the CDR3 is 15 residues. CDR1 and CDR2 from the germline V gene are SGHDT and YYEEEE. Trimming stripped 0 bases from V and 6 bases from J, with 15 bases between. The CDR3 sequence is CASSLAAGGIHGYTF. The CDR3 DNA is TGTGCCAGCAGCTTGGCCGCCGGAGGGATCCATGGCTACACCTTC. Based on the CDR3 plus reference TRBV5-6 and TRBJ1-2, the full variable domain is DAGVTQSPTHLIKTRGQQVTLRCSPKSGHDTVSWYQQALGQGPQFIFQYYEEEERQRGNFPDRFSGHQFPNYSSELNVNALLLGDSALYLCASSLAAGGIHGYTFGSGTRLTVV.

This clonotype has at least ten counts. The genes are TRBV5-5 and TRBJ2-5, with D uncertain. The germline gives CDR1 SGHKS, CDR2 YYEKEE (reference sequence). The CDR3 extends over 14 amino acids. V gave up 6 bases and J gave up 5 bases, with 17 bases separating them. CDR3 region: CASTPSAFVETQYF. DNA of the CDR3: TGTGCCAGCACTCCGTCAGCTTTCGTGGAGACCCAGTACTTC. The whole variable domain, remainder taken from reference TRBV5-5 and TRBJ2-5, is DAGVTQSPTHLIKTRGQQVTLRCSPISGHKSVSWYQQVLGQGPQFIFQYYEKEERGRGNFPDRFSARQFPNYSSELNVNALLLGDSALYLCASTPSAFVETQYFGPGTRLLVL.

This clonotype has a handful of counts. The chain is built from TRBV7-2 and TRBJ1-6; TRBD1 agrees at 7 bases. The J segment lost 7 bases and the V segment lost 5 bases, leaving 14 bases of the junction unmatched. The CDR3 consists of 17 residues. Germline assignment: CDR1 SGHTA and CDR2 FQGNSA. CDR3 coding DNA: TGTGCCAGCAGCCCAAACAGGGGAGCCCTTATAAATTCACCCCTCCACTTT. Its protein is CASSPNRGALINSPLHF.

This clonotype was observed at least ten times. This rearrangement joins TRBV5-1 to TRBJ2-7; D may be TRBD1 or TRBD2 (5 bases each). CDR3 length: 15 residues. Germline V lookup: CDR1 SGHRS, CDR2 YFSETQ. Trimming left V 0 bases short and J 2 bases short, with 12 bases between. The CDR3 spells CASSLDGTPTYEQYV. The CDR3 bases are TGCGCCAGCAGCTTGGACGGGACCCCCACCTACGAGCAGTACGTC.

In its sample, this clonotype was seen a few times. The chain is built from TRBV7-2 and TRBJ2-7; D is unclear. The CDR3 runs to 15 residues. Germline values: CDR1 SGHTA, CDR2 FQGNSA. The V and J ends lost 1 base and 2 bases respectively, with 12 bases between them. This CDR3 is CASSLVAVDAYEQYF. In DNA, the CDR3 is TGTGCCAGCAGCTTAGTTGCGGTGGATGCCTACGAGCAGTACTTC. The whole variable domain, filled in from reference TRBV7-2 and TRBJ2-7, reads GAGVSQSPSNKVTEKGKDVELRCDPISGHTALYWYRQSLGQGLEFLIYFQGNSAPDKSGLPSDRFSAERTGGSVSTLTIQRTQQEDSAVYLCASSLVAVDAYEQYFGPGTRLTVT.

This chain joins TRBV9 and TRBJ2-6, with a weak D call TRBD2 (5 bases). CDR3 size: 20 residues. CDR1 is SGDLS, CDR2 YYNGEE, per germline. With 0 bases removed from V and 4 bases from J, the gap between germline ends came to 23 bases. CDR3 bases: TGTGCCAGCAGCGTAGAGTGGAGGCACAAACCTCAATCCGGGGCCAACGTCCTGACTTTC. This codes for CASSVEWRHKPQSGANVLTF.

This clonotype was seen more than once but under ten times. The gene calls are TRBV12-3 or TRBV12-4 and TRBJ1-4, with D tentatively TRBD1 (6 bases). This CDR3 contains 15 residues. The V and J ends lost 4 bases and 2 bases respectively, with 11 bases between them. The CDR3 reads CASSSARGTNEKLFF. CDR3 DNA sequence: TGTGCCAGCAGTTCCGCCAGGGGCACTAATGAAAAACTGTTTTTT.

This clonotype was found many times. The chain combines TRBV9 with TRBJ2-1; D gene unclear. This CDR3 has 14 residues. Trimming cost V 3 bases and J 0 bases, with 7 bases left between them. Germline-derived CDR1 and CDR2 are SGDLS and YYNGEE. Here the CDR3 reads CASSEGISYNEQFF. In DNA, the CDR3 is TGTGCCAGCAGCGAGGGCATCTCCTACAATGAGCAGTTCTTC.

The CDR3 region has the DNA TGTGCCAGCAGCCCACAGGGGGCGATGAACACTGAAGCTTTCTTT. Its translation is CASSPQGAMNTEAFF. This rearrangement joins TRBV7-3 to TRBJ1-1; 9 nucleotides agree with TRBD1. The junction had 4 bases not matched to a gene; V was cut back by 5 bases and J by 0 bases. Germline CDR1 is SGHTA and CDR2 is FQGTGA. The CDR3 consists of 15 residues. Full variable domain (missing parts from reference TRBV7-3 and TRBJ1-1): GAGVSQTPSNKVTEKGKYVELRCDPISGHTALYWYRQSLGQGPEFLIYFQGTGAADDSGLPNDRFFAVRPEGSVSTLKIQRTERGDSAVYLCASSPQGAMNTEAFFGQGTRLTVV.

The J gene is TRBJ2-1, the V gene TRBV15, with TRBD2 matching 8 bases. V trimming: 1 base; J trimming: 8 bases; junction bases outside the gene matches: 7. Germline CDR1 and CDR2: LNHNV and YYDKDF (reference sequence). The length of the CDR3 is 15 residues. CDR3 sequence: CATSRGASGLDEQFF. CDR3 in DNA: TGTGCCACCAGCAGAGGGGCTAGCGGGCTGGATGAGCAGTTCTTC.

At least ten counts were recorded for this clonotype. The chain is built from TRBV20-1 and TRBJ2-5, with 7 bases fitting TRBD2. CDR3 length: 12 residues. Trimming took 5 bases from V and 5 from J; bases not matched to a gene: 5. Germline-derived CDR1 and CDR2 are DFQATT and SNEGSKA (reference sequence). The CDR3 DNA sequence: TGCAGTGCTTTGGGGGGGTGGGAGACCCAGTACTTC. As protein: CSALGGWETQYF.

This clonotype has a handful of counts. The chain is built from TRBV5-1 and TRBJ2-5; D might be TRBD1 or TRBD2, each matching 6 bases. Trimming shortened V by 0 bases and J by 3 bases, and 12 bases separated the two germline ends. The CDR3 runs to 15 residues. The V gene's germline CDR1 is SGHRS and CDR2 YFSETQ. The DNA of the CDR3 is TGCGCCAGCAGCTTGGCCATGAGGGGGGAAGAGACCCAGTACTTC. It yields the protein CASSLAMRGEETQYF.

There are many counts of this clonotype. This sequence joins TRBV7-3 and TRBJ1-2; no clear D gene. Germline values: CDR1 SGHTA, CDR2 FQGTGA. V was pared by 5 bases and J by 6 bases, with 19 bases between. There are 15 residues in the CDR3. CDR3 protein: CASSLVAGIDHGYTF. The CDR3 DNA follows: TGTGCCAGCAGCCTCGTGGCTGGGATTGATCATGGCTACACCTTC.